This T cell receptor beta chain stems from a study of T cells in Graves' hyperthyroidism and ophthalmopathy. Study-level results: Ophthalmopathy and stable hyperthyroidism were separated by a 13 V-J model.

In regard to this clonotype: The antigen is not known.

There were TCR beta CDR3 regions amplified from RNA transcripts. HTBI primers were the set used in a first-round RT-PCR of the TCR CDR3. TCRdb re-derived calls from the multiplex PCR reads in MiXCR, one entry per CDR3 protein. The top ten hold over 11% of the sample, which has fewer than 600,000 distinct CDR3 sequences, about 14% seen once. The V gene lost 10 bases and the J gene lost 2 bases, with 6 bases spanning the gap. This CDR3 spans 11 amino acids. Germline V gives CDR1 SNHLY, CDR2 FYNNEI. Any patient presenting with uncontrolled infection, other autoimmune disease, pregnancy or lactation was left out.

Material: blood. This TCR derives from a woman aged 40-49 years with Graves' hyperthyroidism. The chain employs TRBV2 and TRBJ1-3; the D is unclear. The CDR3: CAIPTGNTIYF. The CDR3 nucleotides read TGTGCCATACCTACTGGAAACACCATATATTTT.